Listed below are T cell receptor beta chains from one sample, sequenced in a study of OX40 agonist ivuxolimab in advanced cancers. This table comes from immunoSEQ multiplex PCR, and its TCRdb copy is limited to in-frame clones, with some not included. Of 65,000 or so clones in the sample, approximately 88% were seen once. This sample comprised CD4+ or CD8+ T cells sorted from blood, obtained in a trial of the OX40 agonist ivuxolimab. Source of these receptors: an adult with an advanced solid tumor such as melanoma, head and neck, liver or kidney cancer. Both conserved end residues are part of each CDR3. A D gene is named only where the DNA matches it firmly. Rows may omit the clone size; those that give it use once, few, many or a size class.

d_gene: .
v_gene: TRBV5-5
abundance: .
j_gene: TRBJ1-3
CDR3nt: TGTGCCAGCAGCTTGGGACAGGCAATCACCCTCTCTGGAAACACCATATATTTT
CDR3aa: CASSLGQAITLSGNTIYF

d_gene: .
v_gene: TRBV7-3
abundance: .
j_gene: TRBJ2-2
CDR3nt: TGTGCCAGCAGCCGTAATTCGTGGGGCGACACCGGGGAGCTGTTTTTT
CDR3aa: CASSRNSWGDTGELFF

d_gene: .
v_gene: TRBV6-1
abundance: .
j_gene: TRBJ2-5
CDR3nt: TGTGCCAGTTTGGGCGGGGAGACCCAGTACTTC
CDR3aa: CASLGGETQYF

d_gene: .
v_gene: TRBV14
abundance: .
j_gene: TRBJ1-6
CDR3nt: TGTGCCAGCAGCCACCACAGCTTTAATTCACCCCTCCACTTT
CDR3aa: CASSHHSFNSPLHF

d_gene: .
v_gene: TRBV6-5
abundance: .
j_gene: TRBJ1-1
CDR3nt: TGTGCCAGCAGATCCCAGGGACTGGGCACTGAAGCTTTCTTT
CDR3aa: CASRSQGLGTEAFF

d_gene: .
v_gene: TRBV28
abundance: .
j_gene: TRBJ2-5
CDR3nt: TGTGCCAGCAGTTTAGACAGGAAATCGGAGACCCAGTACTTC
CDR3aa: CASSLDRKSETQYF

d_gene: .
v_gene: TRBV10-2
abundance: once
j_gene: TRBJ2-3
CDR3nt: TGCGCCAGCAGTGAGGCGGGTAGGATTGATACGCAGTATTTT
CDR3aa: CASSEAGRIDTQYF

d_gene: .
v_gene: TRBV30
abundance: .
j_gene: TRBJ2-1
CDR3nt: TGTGCCTGGAGAGGGGGTGAGGAAGGGGACCTTGCTAGCGCGCTAAGCTCCTACAATGAGCAGTTCTTC
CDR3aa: CAWRGGEEGDLASALSSYNEQFF

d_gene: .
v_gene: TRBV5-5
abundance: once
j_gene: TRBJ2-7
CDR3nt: TGTGCCAGCAGCCTTTACAGGGACGAGCAGTACTTC
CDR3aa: CASSLYRDEQYF

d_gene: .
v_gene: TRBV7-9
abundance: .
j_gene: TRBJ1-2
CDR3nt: TGTGCCAGCAGCTTAGTTGGGGGCGGCGGCTACACCTTC
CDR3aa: CASSLVGGGGYTF

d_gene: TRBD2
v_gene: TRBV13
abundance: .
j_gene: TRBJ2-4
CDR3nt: TGTGCCAGCAGCTTATCGGGGACTAAGTACTTC
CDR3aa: CASSLSGTKYF

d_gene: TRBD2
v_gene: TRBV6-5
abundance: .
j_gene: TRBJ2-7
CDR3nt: TGTGCCAGCAGTCCCGGGACTAGCGGTTACGAGCAGTACTTC
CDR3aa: CASSPGTSGYEQYF

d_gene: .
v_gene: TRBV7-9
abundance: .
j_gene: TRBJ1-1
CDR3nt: TGTGCCAGCAGCTTAGTGCTAGGGGCAGGGGCCTTGCGGGACACTGAAGCTTTCTTT
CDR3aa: CASSLVLGAGALRDTEAFF

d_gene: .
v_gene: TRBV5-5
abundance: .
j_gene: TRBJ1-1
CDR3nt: TGTGCCAGCAGCTTGTACTCGGTCACTGAAGCTTTCTTT
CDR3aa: CASSLYSVTEAFF

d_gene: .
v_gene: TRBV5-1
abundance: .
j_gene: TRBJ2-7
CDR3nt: TGCGCCAGCAGCTTGGCCCACAGGGCCCCCTACGAGCAGTACTTC
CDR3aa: CASSLAHRAPYEQYF

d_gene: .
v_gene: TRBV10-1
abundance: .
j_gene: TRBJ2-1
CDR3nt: TGCGCCAGCCTGTACGACAATGAGCAGTTCTTC
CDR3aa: CASLYDNEQFF

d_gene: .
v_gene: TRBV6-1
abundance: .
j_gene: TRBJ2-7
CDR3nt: TGTGCCAGCAGTGAACAGGGTCTCGAGCAGTACTTC
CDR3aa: CASSEQGLEQYF

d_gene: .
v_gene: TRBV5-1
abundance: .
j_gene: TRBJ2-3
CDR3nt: TGCGCCAGCAGCCGGAGCACAGATACGCAGTATTTT
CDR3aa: CASSRSTDTQYF

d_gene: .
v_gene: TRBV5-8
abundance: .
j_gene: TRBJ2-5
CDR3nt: TGTGCCAGCAGCTGGGGGGTTCAAGAGACCCAGTACTTC
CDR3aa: CASSWGVQETQYF

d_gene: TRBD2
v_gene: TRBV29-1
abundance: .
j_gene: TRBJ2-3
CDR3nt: TGCAGCGTTCTAGCGGGACCAGCTACGCAGTATTTT
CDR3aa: CSVLAGPATQYF

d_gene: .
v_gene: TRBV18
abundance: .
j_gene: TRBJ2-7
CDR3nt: TGTGCCAGCTCACCACGGGGCCACGAGCAGTACTTC
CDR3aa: CASSPRGHEQYF

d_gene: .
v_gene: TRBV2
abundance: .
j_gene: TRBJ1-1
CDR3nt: TGTGCCAGCAGCTCACAGGGGAACACTGAAGCTTTCTTT
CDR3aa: CASSSQGNTEAFF

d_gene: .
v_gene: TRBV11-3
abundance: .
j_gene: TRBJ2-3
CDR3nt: TGTGCCAGCAGCTACCTAGCAAACACAGATACGCAGTATTTT
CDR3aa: CASSYLANTDTQYF

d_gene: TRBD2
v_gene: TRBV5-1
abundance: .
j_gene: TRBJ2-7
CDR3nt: TGCGCCAGCAGCCCAACTAGCGGAGGCCCCTACGAGCAGTACTTC
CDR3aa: CASSPTSGGPYEQYF

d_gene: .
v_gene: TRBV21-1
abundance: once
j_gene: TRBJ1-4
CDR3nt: TGTGCCAGTTTGGACAGTCCTATGTTGTGGGGACAGATAGATGAAAAACTGTTTTTT
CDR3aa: CASLDSPMLWGQIDEKLFF

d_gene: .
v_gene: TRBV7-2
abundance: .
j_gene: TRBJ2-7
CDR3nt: TGTGCCAGCAGCCATGGGAGTACATCGTCTTACGAGCAGTACTTC
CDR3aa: CASSHGSTSSYEQYF

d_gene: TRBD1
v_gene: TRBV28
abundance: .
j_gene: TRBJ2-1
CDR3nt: TGTGCCAGCAGTTTCCCGGGACAGGGTCGGAATGAGCAGTTCTTC
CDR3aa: CASSFPGQGRNEQFF

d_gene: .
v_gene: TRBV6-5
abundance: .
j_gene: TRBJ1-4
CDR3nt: TGTGCCAGCAGTTACTCGATCCGTGAAGGAAAACTGTTTTTT
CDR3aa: CASSYSIREGKLFF

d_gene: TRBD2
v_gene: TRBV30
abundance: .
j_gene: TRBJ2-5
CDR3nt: TGTGCCTGGAGTCCCGAACTAGCGGAAGAGACCCAGTACTTC
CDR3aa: CAWSPELAEETQYF

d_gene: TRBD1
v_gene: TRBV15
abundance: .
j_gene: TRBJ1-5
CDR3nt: TGTGCCACCAGCAGGGACAGGGGGCCGAATCAGCCCCAGCATTTT
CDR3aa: CATSRDRGPNQPQHF

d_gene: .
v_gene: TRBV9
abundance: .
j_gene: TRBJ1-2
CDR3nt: TGTGCCAGCAGCGTAACCTCGTGGGGCTACACCTTC
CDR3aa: CASSVTSWGYTF

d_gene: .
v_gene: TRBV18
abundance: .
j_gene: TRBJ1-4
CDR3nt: TGTGCCAGCTCACCGACAACAGGGACGGGTGCAACTAATGAAAAACTGTTTTTT
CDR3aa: CASSPTTGTGATNEKLFF

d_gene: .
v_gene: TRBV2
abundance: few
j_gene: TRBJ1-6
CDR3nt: TGTGCCAGCAGTGTGCCGGGGGCAGGGTCACCCCTCCACTTT
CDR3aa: CASSVPGAGSPLHF

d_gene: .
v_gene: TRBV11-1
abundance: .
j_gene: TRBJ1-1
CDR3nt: TGTGCCAGCAGCTTAGAGGGAAAAAATGAAGCTTTCTTT
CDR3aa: CASSLEGKNEAFF

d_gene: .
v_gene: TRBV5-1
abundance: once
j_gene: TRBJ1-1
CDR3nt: TGCGCCAGCAGCTTGGGGATGAACACTGAAGCTTTCTTT
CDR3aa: CASSLGMNTEAFF

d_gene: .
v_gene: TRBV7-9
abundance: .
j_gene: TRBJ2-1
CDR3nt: TGTGCCAGCAGAGACTGGATGAGCTCCTACAATGAGCAGTTCTTC
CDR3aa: CASRDWMSSYNEQFF

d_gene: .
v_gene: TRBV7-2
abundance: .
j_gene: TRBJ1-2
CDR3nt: TGTGCCAGCAGCTTAGAGGCAGCCACGGCCTATGGCTACACCTTC
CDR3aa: CASSLEAATAYGYTF

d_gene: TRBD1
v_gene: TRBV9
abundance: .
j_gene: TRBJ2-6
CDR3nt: TGTGCCAGCAGCGCCCCCGGGACAGCCTACTCTGGGGCCAACGTCCTGACTTTC
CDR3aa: CASSAPGTAYSGANVLTF

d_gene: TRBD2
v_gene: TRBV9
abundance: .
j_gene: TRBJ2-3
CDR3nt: TGTGCCAGCAGCGTAGCGTTGTGGGGGGGTACGCAGTATTTT
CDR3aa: CASSVALWGGTQYF

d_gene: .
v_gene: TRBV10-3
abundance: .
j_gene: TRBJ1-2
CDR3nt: TGTGCCATCAGTGCACAGATATATGGCTACACCTTC
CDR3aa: CAISAQIYGYTF

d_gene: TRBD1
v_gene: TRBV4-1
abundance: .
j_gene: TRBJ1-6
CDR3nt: TGCGCCAGCAGCCAGGGTTCCCCCGACAGGGGGAATTCACCCCTCCACTTT
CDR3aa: CASSQGSPDRGNSPLHF

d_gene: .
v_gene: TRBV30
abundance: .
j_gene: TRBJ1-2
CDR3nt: TGTGCCTGGACGCCGCAGTATGGCTACACCTTC
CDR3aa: CAWTPQYGYTF

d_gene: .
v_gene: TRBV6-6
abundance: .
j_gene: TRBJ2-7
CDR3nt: TGTGCCAGCAACCCGACAGGTTTCTCCTACGAGCAGTACTTC
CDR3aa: CASNPTGFSYEQYF

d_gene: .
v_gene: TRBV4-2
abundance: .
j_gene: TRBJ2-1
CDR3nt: TGTGCCAGCAGCCAAGATGTTACTGCGGACAATGAGCAGTTCTTC
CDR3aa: CASSQDVTADNEQFF

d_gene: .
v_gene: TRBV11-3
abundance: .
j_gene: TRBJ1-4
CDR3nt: TGTGCCAGCAGCTTGAGGACGACTACCCTCGGCGGTAGTGAAAAACTGTTTTTT
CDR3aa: CASSLRTTTLGGSEKLFF

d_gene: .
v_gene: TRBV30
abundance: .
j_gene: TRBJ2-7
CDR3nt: TGTGCCTGGAGTGGACCTAGTTCTCTTTTAATCTACGAGCAGTACTTC
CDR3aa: CAWSGPSSLLIYEQYF

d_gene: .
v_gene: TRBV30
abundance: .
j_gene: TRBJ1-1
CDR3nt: TGTGCCTGGAGTGATAGATCCATACCGAGCACTGAAGCTTTCTTT
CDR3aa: CAWSDRSIPSTEAFF